Following are 20 T cell receptor beta chains from one sample sequenced in a study of OX40 agonist ivuxolimab in advanced cancers. Sequencing used immunoSEQ multiplex PCR; TCRdb keeps in-frame clones, though not all of them. The sample holds 43,000 or so clones, about 88% seen once. Sample: CD4+ or CD8+ T cells sorted from blood, taken in a trial of the OX40 agonist ivuxolimab. The receptors were gathered from an adult with an advanced solid tumor such as melanoma, head and neck, liver or kidney cancer.

This clone turned up a few times. The chain joins TRBV27 to TRBJ1-1; D may be TRBD1 (5 bases). V lost 2 bases and J lost 3, with 10 bases in between. CDR1 MNHEY and CDR2 SMNVEV come from the germline V gene (reference sequence). This CDR3 has 14 residues. This chain's CDR3 is CASSLGGQDTEAFF. CDR3 nucleotide sequence: TGTGCCAGCAGTTTAGGGGGTCAGGACACTGAAGCTTTCTTT.

This clone showed up just once. The rearrangement links TRBV6-1 to TRBJ2-4; 7 bases agree with TRBD2. The trim removed 2 bases at V and 7 bases at J, leaving 8 bases unmatched. Germline V gene sequence: CDR1 MNHNS, CDR2 SASEGT. This CDR3 comprises 15 residues. In nucleotides, the CDR3 is TGTGCCAGCAGTGAACCCGGGGGGTACTTCAACATTCAGTACTTC. This sequence encodes CASSEPGGYFNIQYF.

This clone was found a few times. The genes are TRBV7-2 and TRBJ2-1; the match to TRBD1 covers 9 bases. The trim removed 8 bases at V and 4 bases at J, leaving 6 bases unmatched. The CDR3 extends over 14 amino acids. Looked up from germline, CDR1 is SGHTA and CDR2 is FQGNSA. The CDR3 coding sequence is TGTGCCAGCCTACCGGGACAGGGTTACAATGAGCAGTTCTTC. The encoded protein is CASLPGQGYNEQFF.

The gene calls are TRBV5-8 and TRBJ1-5; D is undetermined. Deletions cut 6 bases from V and 1 base from J, with 17 bases between. This CDR3 is built from 16 residues. Germline V gene data show CDR1 as SGHTS and CDR2 as YDEGEE. CDR3 DNA sequence: TGTGCCAGCATCCAATGGACCGATGGCAGCAATCAGCCCCAGCATTTT. Translating gives CASIQWTDGSNQPQHF.

V usage is TRBV4-1 and J usage is TRBJ2-6; D is possibly TRBD2 (5 bases). Trimming removed 0 bases at V and 1 base at J, with 10 bases between. The germline CDR1 and CDR2 sequences are MGHRA and YSYEKL. This CDR3 has 17 amino acids. The chain's CDR3 is CASSQDRRGSGANVLTF. The CDR3 coding sequence is TGCGCCAGCAGCCAAGATAGGAGAGGGTCTGGGGCCAACGTCCTGACTTTC.

The chain joins TRBV4-1 to TRBJ2-1, with D uncertain. From germline, CDR1 is MGHRA and CDR2 YSYEKL. With 0 bases removed from V and 4 bases from J, the gap between germline ends came to 7 bases. This CDR3 contains 14 residues. Here the CDR3 reads CASSQDGLYNEQFF. CDR3 DNA sequence: TGCGCCAGCAGCCAAGATGGGCTTTACAATGAGCAGTTCTTC.

The CDR3 region has the DNA TGTGCCAGCAGTTTCCTGGCGGGAGGGGGTTGGAATCAGCCCCAGCATTTT. As protein: CASSFLAGGGWNQPQHF. The chain uses TRBV28 and TRBJ1-5; D might be TRBD1 (6 bases). V lost 3 bases and J lost 4, with 19 bases in between. Germline loops: CDR1 MDHEN, CDR2 SYDVKM. The CDR3 consists of 17 residues.

The rearrangement links TRBV19 to TRBJ2-1; D might be TRBD1 or TRBD2, each matching 6 bases. Germline V CDR1 and CDR2: LNHDA, SQIVND (reference sequence). V shed 2 bases and J shed 12 bases, with 14 bases lying between them. The CDR3 is 13 residues long. CDR3 region: CASSISPGAVQFF. The CDR3 DNA sequence: TGTGCCAGTAGTATAAGCCCGGGGGCGGTGCAGTTCTTC. The whole variable domain, remainder taken from reference TRBV19 and TRBJ2-1, is DGGITQSPKYLFRKEGQNVTLSCEQNLNHDAMYWYRQDPGQGLRLIYYSQIVNDFQKGDIAEGYSVSREKKESFPLTVTSAQKNPTAFYLCASSISPGAVQFFGPGTRLTVL.

The table lists this clone with a few counts. The V call is TRBV7-9, the J call TRBJ2-7; 10 nucleotides line up with TRBD1. Trimming removed 6 bases from V and 6 bases from J; junction bases left unmatched: 17. This CDR3 is built from 17 residues. The germline V gene has CDR1 SEHNR and CDR2 FQNEAQ (reference sequence). For the CDR3, the DNA is TGTGCCAGCAGTAGGACAGGGGGAGGCCGGAAGGCGGTCGAGCAGTACTTC. It specifies CASSRTGGGRKAVEQYF.

The genes are TRBV7-2 and TRBJ1-6; TRBD1 might be the D (6 bases). The germline V gene encodes CDR1 SGHTA and CDR2 FQGNSA. Between the trimmed V and J ends, which lost 4 bases and 7 bases, there was a span of 11 bases. This CDR3 is 14 amino acids long. The CDR3 DNA is TGTGCCAGCAGCTACCTAGGGGGGAATTCACCCCTCCACTTT. This codes for CASSYLGGNSPLHF.

The V call is TRBV30, the J call TRBJ2-7, with TRBD2 identical over 10 bases. The junction had 10 bases not matched to a gene; V was cut back by 5 bases and J by 6 bases. Germline V gives CDR1 GTSNPN, CDR2 SVGIG (reference sequence). The CDR3 extends over 14 amino acids. DNA of the CDR3: TGTGCCTGGTGGGTGGGGACTAGCGAAGGCGAGCAGTACTTC. This codes for CAWWVGTSEGEQYF.

About this clone itself: The same CDR3 also results from other DNA sequences found in this sample. V usage is TRBV9 and J usage is TRBJ2-1; tentatively, D is TRBD1 (5 bases). CDR1 and CDR2 (germline): SGDLS, YYNGEE. V was trimmed by 0 bases and J by 9 bases, leaving 13 bases between them. This CDR3 region has 14 residues. In DNA form, the CDR3 reads TGTGCCAGCAGCGTAGGACAGTACGGTATTGAGCAGTTCTTC. Translation: CASSVGQYGIEQFF.

The chain carries TRBV7-6 and TRBJ2-2; 14 nucleotides match TRBD2. Looked up from germline, CDR1 is SGHVS and CDR2 is FNYEAQ. The CDR3 is 17 residues long. Germline trimming cut 5 bases from V and 4 bases from J; bases unmatched to any gene: 6. The CDR3 loop is CASSQTSGGAFTGELFF. The CDR3 nucleotides read TGTGCCAGCAGCCAGACTAGCGGGGGGGCCTTCACCGGGGAGCTGTTTTTT.

The rearrangement links TRBV4-2 to TRBJ2-7; D gene uncertain. Germline values: CDR1 LGHNA, CDR2 YNFKEQ. Trimming pared 1 base from V and 5 bases from J, leaving 12 bases between. CDR3 size: 14 residues. CDR3 amino acids: CASSQGGPGNEQYF. The CDR3 DNA reads as TGTGCCAGCAGCCAAGGCGGACCGGGCAACGAGCAGTACTTC.

This chain links TRBV27 with TRBJ2-1; D is perhaps TRBD1 or TRBD2 (5 bases each). The CDR3 sequence is 16 residues long. Between the trimmed V and J ends, which lost 5 bases and 3 bases, there was a span of 17 bases. Per germline, CDR1 MNHEY and CDR2 SMNVEV (reference sequence). As DNA, the CDR3 is TGTGCCAGCAGTGAATATTTCGGGACCGACTACAATGAGCAGTTCTTC. It encodes CASSEYFGTDYNEQFF.

The CDR3 DNA follows: TGTGCCAGCAGCTTAGTTGGGGGCTCCTACGAGCAGTACTTC. This sequence encodes CASSLVGGSYEQYF. The rearrangement uses TRBV7-9 and TRBJ2-7; the D gene could be TRBD1 or TRBD2 (5 bases each). The CDR3 contains 14 residues. V lost 1 base to trimming and J lost 0 bases, with 7 bases between them. The germline V gene encodes CDR1 SEHNR and CDR2 FQNEAQ (reference sequence). Full variable domain (rest looked up from reference TRBV7-9 and TRBJ2-7): DTGVSQNPRHKITKRGQNVTFRCDPISEHNRLYWYRQTLGQGPEFLTYFQNEAQLEKSRLLSDRFSAERPKGSFSTLEIQRTEQGDSAMYLCASSLVGGSYEQYFGPGTRLTVT.

The gene calls are TRBV15 and TRBJ1-2; 9 bases are shared with TRBD1. In germline, CDR1 is LNHNV, CDR2 YYDKDF (reference sequence). The CDR3 contains 16 residues. The trim removed 0 bases at V and 6 bases at J, leaving 8 bases unmatched. Here the CDR3 reads CATSRDGTGGRDGYTF. Written as DNA, the CDR3 is TGTGCCACCAGCAGAGATGGCACAGGGGGCAGGGATGGCTACACCTTC.

This clone was seen once. The CDR3 protein is CASSLEGAEQYF. In DNA form, the CDR3 reads TGTGCCAGCAGCTTGGAGGGGGCCGAGCAGTACTTC. V gene TRBV7-9 combines with J gene TRBJ2-7, with a tentative D call TRBD1 (7 bases). In germline, CDR1 is SEHNR, CDR2 FQNEAQ (reference sequence). V lost 3 bases to trimming and J lost 6 bases, with 9 bases between them. The CDR3 length is 12 residues.

V and J are TRBV14 and TRBJ2-5; TRBD2 aligns across 7 bases. CDR1 and CDR2 from the germline V gene are SGHDN and FVKESK. Germline trimming cut 0 bases from V and 4 bases from J; bases unmatched to any gene: 5. The CDR3 consists of 15 residues. CDR3 sequence reads: CASSQDRKRGETQYF. Here the CDR3 DNA reads TGTGCCAGCAGCCAAGATAGGAAGCGGGGAGAGACCCAGTACTTC.

The gene calls are TRBV4-1 and TRBJ2-5; 10 bases are a match to TRBD2. V was pared by 0 bases and J by 6 bases, with 13 bases of the junction left unmatched. Germline V gene sequence: CDR1 MGHRA, CDR2 YSYEKL. The CDR3 extends over 18 amino acids. CDR3 in amino acids: CASSQDNGPSGSRKTQYF. The CDR3 coding sequence is TGCGCCAGCAGCCAAGATAACGGGCCTAGCGGGAGTCGAAAGACCCAGTACTTC.